This is a list of T cell receptor beta chains from one sample in a study of cytomegalovirus exposure and HLA in healthy donors. Sequenced by immunoSEQ multiplex PCR; TCRdb stores in-frame clones only, minus some. The sample has 130,000 to 150,000 clones. The sequencing input was PBMCs. These receptors originate from a man aged 35 to 55 in good health and CMV-seronegative. Each CDR3 is given without its conserved first and last residue.

TRBV5-8	TRBJ1-3	ASSPFGGDSGNTIY
TRBV4-3	TRBJ1-1	ASSQDRAAEAF
TRBV2	TRBJ1-1	ASSTDGRGTEAF
TRBV5-8	TRBJ2-2	ASSSGQGHTGELF
TRBV27	TRBJ2-7	ASSLGAGAIYEQY
TRBV18	TRBJ1-6	ASSPELTELNSPLH
TRBV11-3	TRBJ1-1	ASSLGRGSTEAF
TRBV5-6	TRBJ2-5	ASSGSGQETQY
TRBV28	TRBJ1-2	ASSSPGGDF
TRBV6-1	TRBJ2-5	ASRDSGGALETQY
TRBV28	TRBJ2-7	ASSWGLLNEQY
TRBV2	TRBJ2-7	ASSFRDRGHEQY
TRBV19	TRBJ1-2	ASTLLGLDYGYT
TRBV20-1	TRBJ1-1	SAGGDTEAF
TRBV5-4	TRBJ1-6	ASSATGTSPLH
TRBV19	TRBJ1-2	ASSISSSVYGYT
TRBV2	TRBJ1-5	ASTNSRNQPQH
TRBV7-3	TRBJ1-2	ASSLNRDYGYT
TRBV14	TRBJ1-1	ASSLGDLEAF
TRBV5-1	TRBJ2-1	ASSLTGSSYNEQF
TRBV19	TRBJ1-1	ASSQRTAGTEAF
TRBV7-9	TRBJ1-4	AGSSTGWSNEKLF
TRBV6-5	TRBJ1-5	ASSYSPVGNQPQH
TRBV14	TRBJ1-4	ASSWGPSTNEKLF
TRBV2	TRBJ1-6	ASRTGGAENSPLH
TRBV4-3	TRBJ2-5	ASSQDDRDKETQY
TRBV7-8	TRBJ1-2	ASSLSAGNYGYT
TRBV27	TRBJ2-7	ASSSGTSWSTYEQY
TRBV15	TRBJ1-1	ATSRDENAEAF
TRBV7-2	TRBJ2-7	ASSTPRTGVFYEQY
TRBV2	TRBJ2-5	ASSEGQVGLRTQY
TRBV10-3	TRBJ1-3	AISGGQGYRGNTIY
TRBV28	TRBJ1-2	ASRRGGYGYT
TRBV28	TRBJ2-7	ASMSWAGNSYEQY
TRBV5-4	TRBJ2-3	ASSLRQGTDTQY
TRBV14	TRBJ1-2	ASSPGQSYGYT
TRBV5-1	TRBJ2-5	ASSGGQGRQETQY
TRBV29-1	TRBJ1-1	SGEGGTGTEAF
TRBV6-5	TRBJ2-7	ASSRQDSYEQY
TRBV6-1	TRBJ1-5	ASEYGGSNQPQH
TRBV6-1	TRBJ1-1	ASSEQGRAF
TRBV7-9	TRBJ2-3	ASSLLRGGSTDTQY